This passage covers 16 T cell receptor beta chains from one sample sequenced in a study of blood T cell repertoires in COVID-19. TCRdb keeps only in-frame clones here, not all; method: immunoSEQ multiplex PCR. The table shows roughly 97,000 clones, with 75% to 90% occurring only once. Sequencing was performed on peripheral blood. Receptors were obtained from a man aged 60 to 69 with acute or convalescent COVID-19.

This chain links TRBV9 with TRBJ1-6; unclear D gene. The CDR3 is 14 residues long. V lost 0 bases, J lost 5 bases, and 6 bases lay in between. CDR1 is SGDLS and CDR2 is YYNGEE in the germline V gene. CDR3 bases: TGTGCCAGCAGCGTAGCCGGGGATAATTCACCCCTCCACTTT. It yields the protein CASSVAGDNSPLHF.

The DNA of the CDR3 is TGTGCCAGCAGTCCTCCTAGCGGGAGGGCCCATGAGCAGTTCTTC. This codes for CASSPPSGRAHEQFF. The chain links TRBV27 to TRBJ2-1; 12 nucleotides agree with TRBD2. Germline V gene lookup returns CDR1 MNHEY and CDR2 SMNVEV (reference sequence). The V segment lost 5 bases and the J segment 8 bases; nucleotides outside the gene matches: 7. The CDR3 is 15 amino acids.

The V gene is TRBV10-3, the J gene TRBJ2-3; tentative D call: TRBD2 (6 bases). V lost 10 bases, J lost 2 bases, and 13 bases lay in between. Germline assignment: CDR1 ENHRY and CDR2 SYGVKD. The CDR3 is 13 amino acids. The CDR3 sequence is CATRDSATDTQYF. CDR3 bases: TGTGCCACCAGGGACTCTGCCACAGATACGCAGTATTTT.

This chain uses TRBV5-1 with TRBJ2-5; TRBD1 aligns across 10 bases. There are 13 residues in the CDR3. V gave up 4 bases and J gave up 5 bases; unmatched junction bases: 2. The V gene's germline CDR1 is SGHRS and CDR2 YFSETQ. The CDR3 loop is CASSGQGGETQYF. CDR3 bases: TGCGCCAGCAGCGGACAGGGGGGGGAGACCCAGTACTTC.

The chain combines TRBV30 with TRBJ1-2, with 7 bases that match TRBD1. Trimming at V came to 4 bases and at J to 8 bases, leaving 7 bases not matched to a gene. CDR3 length: 12 amino acids. CDR1 GTSNPN and CDR2 SVGIG come from the germline V gene (reference sequence). DNA of the CDR3: TGTGCCTGGAAAAGGGGGCGTGAAGGCTACACCTTC. Translated, it gives CAWKRGREGYTF.

The chain couples TRBV2 to TRBJ2-5, with 7 bases lining up with TRBD2. The CDR3 consists of 14 residues. V was clipped by 6 bases and J by 7 bases; unmatched bases: 11. CDR1 and CDR2 (germline): SNHLY, FYNNEI. The CDR3 nucleotides read TGTGCCAGCAGGGGGACGGGGGGTCTCGCGACCCAGTACTTC. It codes for CASRGTGGLATQYF.

V is TRBV29-1 and J is TRBJ1-3; the match to TRBD1 covers 7 bases. The V and J ends lost 5 bases and 4 bases, in that order; junction bases with no gene match: 5. Germline V gene data show CDR1 as SQVTM and CDR2 as ANQGSEA. CDR3 length: 13 amino acids. The CDR3 sequence is CSVTRGSGNTIYF. CDR3 in DNA: TGCAGCGTTACCAGGGGGAGCGGAAACACCATATATTTT. The whole variable domain, remainder taken from reference TRBV29-1 and TRBJ1-3, is SAVISQKPSRDICQRGTSLTIQCQVDSQVTMMFWYRQQPGQSLTLIATANQGSEATYESGFVIDKFPISRPNLTFSTLTVSNMSPEDSSIYLCSVTRGSGNTIYFGEGSWLTVV.

V and J are TRBV14 and TRBJ1-2; the match to TRBD1 covers 8 bases. This CDR3 region has 17 residues. J gave up 4 bases and V 0 bases, and 10 bases lay outside the gene matches. Germline CDR1 is SGHDN and CDR2 is FVKESK. CDR3 residues: CASSQDLTDRAVYGYTF. The CDR3 coding sequence is TGTGCCAGCAGCCAAGATCTCACGGACAGGGCAGTCTATGGCTACACCTTC.

The chain carries TRBV9 and TRBJ2-5, with D maybe TRBD2 (5 bases). Germline V lookup: CDR1 SGDLS, CDR2 YYNGEE. This CDR3 contains 14 residues. Trimming took 4 bases from V and 4 from J, leaving 14 bases between them. Here the CDR3 DNA reads TGTGCCAGCAGCAGCGGATGGAGTGGAGAGACCCAGTACTTC. Amino acids: CASSSGWSGETQYF.

This chain uses TRBV12-3 or TRBV12-4 with TRBJ2-1; 7 nucleotides align to TRBD2. J lost 8 bases, V lost 3 bases, and 4 bases had no gene match. The CDR3 is 13 residues long. CDR3: CASSFQLAHEQFF. CDR3 nucleotide sequence: TGTGCCAGCAGTTTCCAACTAGCGCATGAGCAGTTCTTC.

The chain is built from TRBV3-1 (or the pseudogene TRBV3-2) and TRBJ1-4, with D perhaps TRBD1 (5 bases). Trimming cost V 8 bases and J 4 bases, with 20 bases left between them. Germline-derived CDR1 and CDR2 are LGHDT and YNNKEL (reference sequence). The CDR3 has 16 residues. The CDR3 bases are TGTGCCAGCGGAGGGGCAGAGGGAGGATATAATGAAAAACTGTTTTTT. Protein: CASGGAEGGYNEKLFF.

The chain employs TRBV6-2 or TRBV6-3 and TRBJ2-1; the D gene is possibly TRBD2 (6 bases). The CDR3 consists of 19 residues. Deletions cut 5 bases from V and 0 bases from J, with 23 bases between. CDR1 and CDR2 (germline): MNHEY, SVGEGT. CDR3: CASSPLAGRASYSYNEQFF. In nucleotides, the CDR3 is TGTGCCAGCAGTCCCCTTGCGGGAAGAGCGTCTTACTCCTACAATGAGCAGTTCTTC.

J is TRBJ2-7 and V is TRBV28; 8 nucleotides align to TRBD1. Trimming cost V 10 bases and J 0 bases; bases outside gene matches: 8. CDR1 is MDHEN, CDR2 SYDVKM, per germline. CDR3 length: 14 amino acids. CDR3 in DNA: TGTGCCACCTCAGGGGGCTCAGGCTCCTACGAGCAGTACTTC. Translating it yields CATSGGSGSYEQYF.

This chain uses TRBV3-1 (or the pseudogene TRBV3-2) with TRBJ2-2; D is ambiguous. The CDR3 is 13 residues long. From germline, CDR1 is LGHDT and CDR2 YNNKEL (reference sequence). Trimming removed 2 bases from V and 4 bases from J, with 5 bases in between. The CDR3 region is CASSQSVTGELFF. The CDR3 region has the DNA TGTGCCAGCAGCCAAAGCGTCACCGGGGAGCTGTTTTTT.

The rearrangement joins TRBV7-8 to TRBJ1-6; no clear D. The CDR3 has 15 amino acids. Trimming took off 3 bases at V and 0 bases at J, with 6 bases between the two ends. Germline loops: CDR1 SGHVS, CDR2 FQNEAQ. CDR3 sequence (DNA): TGTGCCAGCAGCTTGTCTAGCTCCTATAATTCACCCCTCCACTTT. This translates into CASSLSSSYNSPLHF. Using reference TRBV7-8 and TRBJ1-6 for the parts outside the CDR3, the full variable domain is GAGVSQSPRYKVAKRGQDVALRCDPISGHVSLFWYQQALGQGPEFLTYFQNEAQLDKSGLPSDRFFAERPEGSVSTLKIQRTQQEDSAVYLCASSLSSSYNSPLHFGNGTRLTVT.

This chain links TRBV5-6 with TRBJ1-3; D perhaps matches TRBD1 (6 bases). CDR1 and CDR2 (germline): SGHDT, YYEEEE. Trimming stripped 4 bases from V and 5 bases from J, with 16 bases between. The CDR3 totals 15 residues. The CDR3 protein is CASSRTGTLRNTIYF. The CDR3 DNA is TGTGCCAGCAGCCGCACCGGGACACTTCGAAACACCATATATTTT.